This section outlines one T cell receptor beta chain sequence together with its context. No cognate antigen has been identified for it. The record has no base qualities; no much larger clone is one base away. The data belong to a study of T cell changes during pregnancy in multiple sclerosis (dated by TCRdb to between 2019 and 2020). Background for the entire study: Changes in the T cell repertoire over the course of pregnancy were examined in this study in women with multiple sclerosis.

Preparation of the library involved the immunoSEQ multiplex PCR assay. Imported from immuneACCESS, the table was reduced by TCRdb to in-frame sequences with V and J called. These copies leave out some clones; in studies compared against another copy, an unresolved V gene accounts for under half, and the cause of the remainder is not known. Across this sample there are roughly 50,000 clones, with approximately 92% seen only once. Jointly, the top ten make up approximately 1.1% of the sample. The V end gives up 6 bases and the J end 2 bases, leaving 10 bases in the junction not matched to a gene. The CDR3 starts with the cysteine, ends with the phenylalanine, and has 16 residues. Of the read, only the CDR3 DNA is kept; its 48 bases are in frame from base 1. Based on the germline V gene, the CDR1 and CDR2 sequences are KGHSH and LQKENI.

The receptor was derived from a female donor in good health, enrolled as a control in a pregnancy study. Material: peripheral blood, obtained after pregnancy. The rearranged chain carries TRBV18 and TRBJ2-1; TRBD1 fits 7 bases in the junction. The nucleotide sequence is TGTGCCAGCTCCCAAAACCGGGACAGAGCCTACAATGAGCAGTTCTTC. This yields the protein CASSQNRDRAYNEQFF.